This entry lists 22 T cell receptor beta chains sequenced from one sample in a study of human T cells and chemical hapten exposure. Time point: patch test 3, about 24 weeks after DPC sensitization. Treatment noted: therapeutic diphenylcyclopropenone sensitization with weekly scalp DPC. TCRdb recomputed calls from the RACE reads with MiXCR, one row per CDR3 protein. The data show about 160,000 distinct CDR3 sequences, 25% to 35% seen once. The specimen comprised whole blood, sampled in connection with sensitization to the hapten diphenylcyclopropenone (DPC). The receptors come from a young woman with alopecia areata. Some clones in this sample may be carry-over from other donors' samples.

This sequence joins TRBV27 and TRBJ1-6; unclear D gene. Trimming removed 1 base from V and 10 bases from J, with 8 bases in between. The CDR3 length is 13 residues. From germline, CDR1 is MNHEY and CDR2 SMNVEV (reference sequence). The CDR3 DNA reads as TGTGCCAGCAGTTTATGGGCGGACTCACCCCTCCACTTT. It specifies CASSLWADSPLHF.

V usage is TRBV29-1 and J usage is TRBJ2-1; 7 bases map to TRBD1. J was trimmed by 6 bases and V by 6 bases; bases with no gene match: 8. Germline CDR1 is SQVTM and CDR2 is ANQGSEA. The CDR3 totals 13 residues. The CDR3 here is CSVGQPRSNEQFF. The DNA of the CDR3 is TGCAGCGTGGGACAGCCAAGGTCCAATGAGCAGTTCTTC.

A few counts support this clonotype. The chain links TRBV6-2 or TRBV6-3 to TRBJ1-1, with 7 bases matching TRBD1. The J segment lost 4 bases and the V segment lost 4 bases, leaving 12 bases of the junction unmatched. Germline lookup yields CDR1 MNHEY and CDR2 SVGEGT. CDR3 length: 16 residues. The chain's CDR3 is CASSSSEQGKITEAFF. DNA of the CDR3: TGTGCCAGCAGTTCTTCTGAACAGGGGAAGATCACTGAAGCTTTCTTT.

The chain joins TRBV18 to TRBJ2-1; D is possibly TRBD1 (5 bases). V dropped 6 bases and J dropped 8 bases, with 11 bases sitting between them. The CDR3 extends over 12 amino acids. Germline lookup yields CDR1 KGHSH and CDR2 LQKENI. The CDR3 reads CASSPLGDEQFF. The CDR3 DNA reads as TGTGCCAGCTCCCCGTTAGGGGATGAGCAGTTCTTC.

Of note for this clonotype: A much larger clonotype is one base distant, so this may be a read error. This chain joins TRBV7-6 and TRBJ1-5; TRBD1 matches at 7 bases. Looked up from germline, CDR1 is SGHVS and CDR2 is FNYEAQ. The CDR3 runs 17 residues. CDR3 residues: CAGSLFIDRGGGQPQHF. DNA of the CDR3: TGTGCCGGCAGCTTGTTCATCGATCGAGGGGGCGGGCAGCCCCAGCATTTT.

This sequence joins TRBV29-1 and TRBJ2-3, with no clear D. Deletions cut 7 bases from V and 0 bases from J, with 11 bases between. Per germline, CDR1 SQVTM and CDR2 ANQGSEA. This CDR3 region has 13 residues. CDR3 nucleotides: TGCAGCGAGTACCGCCGAAGCACAGATACGCAGTATTTT. Its translation: CSEYRRSTDTQYF.

This chain links TRBV13 with TRBJ1-2; D is ambiguous. Germline assignment: CDR1 PRHDT and CDR2 FYEKMQ (reference sequence). The CDR3 consists of 13 residues. V lost 2 bases and J 4 bases, leaving 8 bases between the germline ends. The CDR3 protein is CASSLRLAYGYTF. The CDR3 region has the DNA TGTGCCAGCAGCTTACGACTCGCCTATGGCTACACCTTC.

This clonotype was seen more than once but under ten times. V gene TRBV18 combines with J gene TRBJ1-5; D ambiguous. The CDR3 covers 13 residues. Germline V gene sequence: CDR1 KGHSH, CDR2 LQKENI. Trimming removed 2 bases from V and 5 bases from J, with 7 bases in between. CDR3 coding DNA: TGTGCCAGCTCACCAGAAGGATATCAGCCCCAGCATTTT. This gives the protein CASSPEGYQPQHF.

The J gene is TRBJ2-3, the V gene TRBV7-2; 10 nucleotides match TRBD2. Trimming at V came to 5 bases and at J to 5 bases, leaving 7 bases not matched to a gene. The germline V gene encodes CDR1 SGHTA and CDR2 FQGNSA. There are 15 residues in the CDR3. CDR3 loop: CASSLSGGSGDTQYF. Written as DNA, the CDR3 is TGTGCCAGCAGCCTTAGCGGGGGGTCGGGAGATACGCAGTATTTT.

This clonotype showed up just a few times. V is TRBV10-3 and J is TRBJ1-2; 10 bases are a match to TRBD1. Germline values: CDR1 ENHRY, CDR2 SYGVKD. This CDR3 has 16 residues. The V gene end was trimmed by 6 bases and the J gene end by 0 bases; junction bases not matched to a gene: 7. The CDR3 DNA reads as TGTGCCATCAGCACCGGGACAGGGGTATCTAACTATGGCTACACCTTC. Amino acids: CAISTGTGVSNYGYTF.

This clonotype was observed a handful of times. The chain is built from TRBV6-2 or TRBV6-3 and TRBJ2-6; possibly TRBD1 for D (6 bases). The CDR3 sequence is 20 residues long. Germline CDR1 reads MNHEY; CDR2 reads SVGEGT. With 2 bases removed from V and 3 bases from J, the gap between germline ends came to 23 bases. This CDR3 is CASSYPTDPDSSVGANVLTF. Written as DNA, the CDR3 is TGTGCCAGCAGTTACCCCACGGACCCGGACAGCTCAGTTGGGGCCAACGTCCTGACTTTC.

The V and J genes are TRBV20-1 and TRBJ1-1; D is ambiguous. CDR3 length equals 15 residues. CDR1 and CDR2 from the germline V gene are DFQATT and SNEGSKA (reference sequence). Trimming cost V 3 bases and J 4 bases, with 18 bases left between them. The CDR3 nucleotides read TGCAGTGCTAGTCACATCAGAGGAATTGGCACTGAAGCTTTCTTT. It yields the protein CSASHIRGIGTEAFF.

In this sample, this clonotype turned up a few times. J is TRBJ2-2 and V is TRBV24-1, with 11 positions matching TRBD1. With V trimmed by 3 bases and J by 3 bases, 2 bases remained unmatched. The CDR3 is 16 residues long. CDR1 KGHDR and CDR2 SFDVKD come from the germline V gene. The DNA for the CDR3 is TGTGCCACCAGTGATCCGGGACAGGGGGACACCGGGGAGCTGTTTTTT. It encodes CATSDPGQGDTGELFF.

This clonotype was detected a few times. The chain carries TRBV25-1 and TRBJ2-7, with D possibly being TRBD2 (6 bases). In germline, CDR1 is MGHDK, CDR2 SYGVNS. The length of the CDR3 is 16 residues. V shed 0 bases and J shed 0 bases, with 12 bases lying between them. Here the CDR3 DNA reads TGTGCCAGCAGTGAATATGGGGGGTTCCTCTCCTACGAGCAGTACTTC. Its protein product is CASSEYGGFLSYEQYF.

The chain combines TRBV5-6 with TRBJ2-1; 7 nucleotides align to TRBD1. V lost 3 bases and J lost 8; bases outside the gene matches: 11. The CDR3 is made up of 15 amino acids. The V gene's germline CDR1 is SGHDT and CDR2 YYEEEE. CDR3 amino acids: CASSSYSGQTDEQFF. The CDR3 DNA follows: TGTGCCAGCAGCTCGTACTCGGGACAGACCGATGAGCAGTTCTTC. Using reference TRBV5-6 and TRBJ2-1 for the parts outside the CDR3, the full variable domain is DAGVTQSPTHLIKTRGQQVTLRCSPKSGHDTVSWYQQALGQGPQFIFQYYEEEERQRGNFPDRFSGHQFPNYSSELNVNALLLGDSALYLCASSSYSGQTDEQFFGPGTRLTVL.

This clonotype has more than one count but fewer than ten. The chain recombines TRBV2 with TRBJ1-4; unclear D gene. CDR3 length equals 14 residues. V lost 6 bases and J 5 bases, leaving 13 bases between the germline ends. Germline V gives CDR1 SNHLY, CDR2 FYNNEI. CDR3 in amino acids: CASRIDGYNEKLFF. The CDR3 nucleotides are TGTGCCAGCAGGATTGACGGTTACAATGAAAAACTGTTTTTT.

This clonotype has just a few counts. This chain connects TRBV4-1 to TRBJ2-7; D might be TRBD1 or TRBD2, each matching 5 bases. The CDR3 is 14 residues long. V was clipped by 4 bases and J by 1 base, with 11 bases between them. Germline CDR1 reads MGHRA; CDR2 reads YSYEKL. CDR3 sequence reads: CASSRDVGSYEQYF. CDR3 nucleotides: TGCGCCAGCAGCCGGGACGTAGGGTCCTACGAGCAGTACTTC.

In this sample, this clonotype turned up once. The genes are TRBV4-1 and TRBJ2-2; 10 bases line up with TRBD2. Germline V gives CDR1 MGHRA, CDR2 YSYEKL. V gave up 1 base and J gave up 7 bases; unmatched junction bases: 9. This CDR3 is 17 amino acids long. DNA for the CDR3: TGCGCCAGCAGCCAAGGGTCCCTAGCGGGAGTTAGCGGGGAGCTGTTTTTT. Protein: CASSQGSLAGVSGELFF.

The table lists this clonotype with a few counts. This chain connects TRBV7-2 to TRBJ2-2; TRBD2 might be the D (6 bases). This CDR3 contains 13 residues. With 6 bases removed from V and 8 bases from J, the gap between germline ends came to 13 bases. CDR1 is SGHTA and CDR2 is FQGNSA in the germline V gene. In nucleotides, the CDR3 is TGTGCCAGCAGTAGGGACTTCCCTGGGGAGCTGTTTTTT. It specifies CASSRDFPGELFF.

The sample holds a few counts of this clonotype. This CDR3 reads CSARRPGLKETQYF. CDR3 nucleotides: TGCAGTGCTAGAAGACCGGGACTAAAAGAGACCCAGTACTTC. The chain couples TRBV20-1 to TRBJ2-5; 7 bases align to TRBD2. The germline gives CDR1 DFQATT, CDR2 SNEGSKA (reference sequence). The CDR3 is made up of 14 amino acids. V was clipped by 2 bases and J by 3 bases; unmatched bases: 6.

This clonotype was seen only a few times. This chain uses TRBV7-9 with TRBJ2-5, with 7 bases identical to TRBD1. The CDR3 extends over 16 amino acids. Germline CDR1 and CDR2: SEHNR and FQNEAQ (reference sequence). V shed 5 bases and J 4 bases; nucleotides not matched to a gene: 13. For the CDR3, the DNA is TGTGCCAGCAGCGCCACCTTGGACAGGCTACTAGAGACCCAGTACTTC. The encoded protein is CASSATLDRLLETQYF.

This chain joins TRBV7-3 and TRBJ1-5; 7 bases map to TRBD1. V shed 4 bases, J shed 6 bases, and the junction held 9 bases outside the gene matches. CDR1 is SGHTA, CDR2 FQGTGA, per germline. This CDR3 region has 15 residues. CDR3 region: CASSSRQGQVQPQHF. The CDR3 DNA is TGTGCCAGCAGCTCCCGACAGGGTCAAGTTCAGCCCCAGCATTTT.